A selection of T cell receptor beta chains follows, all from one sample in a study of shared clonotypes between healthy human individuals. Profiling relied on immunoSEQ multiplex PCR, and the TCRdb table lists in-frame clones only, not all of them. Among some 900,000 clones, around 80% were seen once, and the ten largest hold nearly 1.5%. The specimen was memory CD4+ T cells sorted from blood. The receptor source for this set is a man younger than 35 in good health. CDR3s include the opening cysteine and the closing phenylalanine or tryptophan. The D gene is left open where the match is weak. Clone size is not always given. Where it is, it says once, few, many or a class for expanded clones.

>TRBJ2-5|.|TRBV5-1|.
TGCGCCAGCAGCTTGAGGAGGGGAGTCCAAGAGACCCAGTACTTC
CASSLRRGVQETQYF
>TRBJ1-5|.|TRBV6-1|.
TGTGCCAGCAGAATCGTGGACGGACTCAATCAGCCCCAGCATTTT
CASRIVDGLNQPQHF
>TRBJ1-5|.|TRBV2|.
TGTGCCAGCAGTGAAGAAAGTAACAGGCAGCCCCAGCATTTT
CASSEESNRQPQHF
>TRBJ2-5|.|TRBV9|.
TGTGCCAGCAGCGTTTCTCAGACGGAGACCCAGTACTTC
CASSVSQTETQYF
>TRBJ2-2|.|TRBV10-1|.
TGCGCCAGCAGCCCAGGGGGAGGCACCGGGGAGCTGTTTTTT
CASSPGGGTGELFF
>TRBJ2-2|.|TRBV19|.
TGTGCCAGTAGTCGACCCCTCGGAGCCGGGGAGCTGTTTTTT
CASSRPLGAGELFF
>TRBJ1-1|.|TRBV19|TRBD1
TGTGCCAGTGGGTCAGGGGGGTACACTGAAGCTTTCTTT
CASGSGGYTEAFF
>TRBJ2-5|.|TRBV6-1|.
TGTGCCAGCAGTCTCCCCCGACAGGCGAAGGAGACCCAGTACTTC
CASSLPRQAKETQYF
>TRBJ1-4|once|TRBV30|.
TGTGCCTGGAGTAGGGGAGACTGGACAACTAATGAAAAACTGTTTTTT
CAWSRGDWTTNEKLFF
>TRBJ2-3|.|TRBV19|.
TGTGCCAGTAGTATGACGACAGTTACAGATACGCAGTATTTT
CASSMTTVTDTQYF
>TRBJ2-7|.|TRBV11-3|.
TGTGCCAGCAGCTCCTACACTGGGGAGCAGTACTTC
CASSSYTGEQYF
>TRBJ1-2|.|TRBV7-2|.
TGTGCCAGCAGCCAGGCGGGGAGGAGGTATGGCTACACCTTC
CASSQAGRRYGYTF
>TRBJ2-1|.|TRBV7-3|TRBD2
TGTGCCAGCAGCTATATGGGCGGGGGCTCCTACAATGAGCAGTTCTTC
CASSYMGGGSYNEQFF
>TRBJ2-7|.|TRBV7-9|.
TGTGCCAGCAGCTTAGCGGCAGGGAGGGAGCAGTACTTC
CASSLAAGREQYF
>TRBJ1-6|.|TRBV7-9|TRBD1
TGTGCCAGCAGCTTAAACGGACAGGGTAATTCACCCCTCCACTTT
CASSLNGQGNSPLHF
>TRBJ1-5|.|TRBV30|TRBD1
TGTGCCTGGAGCGAACAGGGGGACCAGCCCCAGCATTTT
CAWSEQGDQPQHF
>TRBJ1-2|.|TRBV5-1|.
TGCGCCAGCAGCCGTGACGGTCGGAACAACTATGGCTACACCTTC
CASSRDGRNNYGYTF
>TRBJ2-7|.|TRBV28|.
TGTGCCAGCAGTCCGCCAAACTGGAAGTCCTACGAGCAGTACTTC
CASSPPNWKSYEQYF
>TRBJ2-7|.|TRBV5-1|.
TGCGCCAGCAGCTTACCGGGGGTGAGAGAGCAGTACTTC
CASSLPGVREQYF
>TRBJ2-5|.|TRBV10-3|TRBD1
TGTGCCATCAGTGAAGGGGGCGAGACCCAGTACTTC
CAISEGGETQYF
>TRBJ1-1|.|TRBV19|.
TGTGCCAGTAGTATCACTGGACAGATGAACACTGAAGCTTTCTTT
CASSITGQMNTEAFF
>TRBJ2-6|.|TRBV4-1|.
TGCGCCAGCAGCCTAGCGAGAGAGGGAGCTGGGGCCAACGTCCTGACTTTC
CASSLAREGAGANVLTF
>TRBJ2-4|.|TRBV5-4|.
TGTGCCAGCAGCTTGGGGGGGACGGCCAAAAACATTCAGTACTTC
CASSLGGTAKNIQYF
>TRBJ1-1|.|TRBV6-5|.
TGTGCCACCAGCAGGGGCCGGGACACTGAAGCTTTCTTT
CATSRGRDTEAFF
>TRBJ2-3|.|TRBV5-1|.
TGCGCCAGCAGCGCAGGATACGGGGGAACAGATACGCAGTATTTT
CASSAGYGGTDTQYF
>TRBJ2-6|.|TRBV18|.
TGTGCCAGCTCACCTAGTGGGGCCAACGTCCTGACTTTC
CASSPSGANVLTF
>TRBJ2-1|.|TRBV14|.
TGTGCCAGCAGCCCATTTAAGGGGTCCCACAATGAGCAGTTCTTC
CASSPFKGSHNEQFF
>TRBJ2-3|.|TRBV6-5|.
TGTGCCAGCAGAAAACGCCGGGACTCCACAGATACGCAGTATTTT
CASRKRRDSTDTQYF
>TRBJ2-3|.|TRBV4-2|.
TGTGCCAGCAGCCCCCGTGGCGTAGGAGATACGCAGTATTTT
CASSPRGVGDTQYF
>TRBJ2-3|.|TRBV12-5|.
TGTGCTAGTGGTTTCTGGTCAGGGACATCTAGAATGGATACGCAGTATTTT
CASGFWSGTSRMDTQYF
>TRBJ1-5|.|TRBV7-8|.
TGTGCCAGCAGCTCTACGGGAAGTCAGGGTTATCAGCCCCAGCATTTT
CASSSTGSQGYQPQHF
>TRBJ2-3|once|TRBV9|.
TGTGCCAGCAGCCCACAGGGGATTGGGAGGGATACGCAGTATTTT
CASSPQGIGRDTQYF
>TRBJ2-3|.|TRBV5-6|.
TGTGCCAGCAGCCCGGGGTGGGGGACCCGCACAGATACGCAGTATTTT
CASSPGWGTRTDTQYF
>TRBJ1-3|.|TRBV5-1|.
TGCGCCAGCAGCTTGTTATCGGAACGCTCTGGAAACACCATATATTTT
CASSLLSERSGNTIYF
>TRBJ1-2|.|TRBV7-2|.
TGTGCCAGCAGCTTAAGGGGGGCTAACTATGGCTACACCTTC
CASSLRGANYGYTF
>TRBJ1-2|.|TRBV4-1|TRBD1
TGCGCCAGCAGCCACGTGGACAGGTTCTATGGCTACACCTTC
CASSHVDRFYGYTF
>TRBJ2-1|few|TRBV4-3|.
TGCGCCAGCAGCCCCCGGACAAGTTCTTACAATGAGCAGTTCTTC
CASSPRTSSYNEQFF
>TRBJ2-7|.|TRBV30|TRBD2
TGTGCCTGGAGTGACAATTCTAGCGGGACTCGGTACTTC
CAWSDNSSGTRYF
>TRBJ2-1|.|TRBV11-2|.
TGTGCCAGCAGCTTTGGCGGGGTGAATGAGCAGTTCTTC
CASSFGGVNEQFF
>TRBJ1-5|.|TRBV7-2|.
TGTGCCAGCAGCTTAGGAGGGGGGCCCAATCAGCCCCAGCATTTT
CASSLGGGPNQPQHF
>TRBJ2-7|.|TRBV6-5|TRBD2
TGTGCCAGCAGTCCAGCGGGGGGCCGCTACGAGCAGTACTTC
CASSPAGGRYEQYF
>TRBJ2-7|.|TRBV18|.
TGTGCCAGCTCACCCGGACTCTACGAGCAGTACTTC
CASSPGLYEQYF
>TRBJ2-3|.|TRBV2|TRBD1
TGTGCCAGCGAAAGGACAGGGTCTAGCACAGATACGCAGTATTTT
CASERTGSSTDTQYF
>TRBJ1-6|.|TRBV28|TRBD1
TGTGCCAGCAGTTCGGACAGGGCATTGTCACCCCTCCACTTT
CASSSDRALSPLHF
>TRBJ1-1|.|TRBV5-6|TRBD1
TGTGCCAGCAGCAGGGACAGCCCTGAAGCTTTCTTT
CASSRDSPEAFF
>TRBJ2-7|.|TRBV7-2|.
TGTGCCAGCAGCTTGGGACTGACCGAGCAGTACTTC
CASSLGLTEQYF
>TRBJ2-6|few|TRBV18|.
TGTGCCAGCTCACCACCGCCGGGCAGGGAAGGGCTCGGGGCCAACGTCCTGACTTTC
CASSPPPGREGLGANVLTF
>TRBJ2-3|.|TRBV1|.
TGCACCAGCAGCCAAGAGAACGAAGTAGCGGGGATAAACACAGATACGCAGTATTTT
CTSSQENEVAGINTDTQYF